These 20 T cell receptor beta chains came from one sample sequenced in a study of Tregs in tolerant kidney transplant recipients. Libraries were prepared by immunoSEQ multiplex PCR; TCRdb keeps only in-frame clonotypes and omits some of them. The repertoire holds nearly 95,000 clones, 93% seen once, with 0.46% in the top ten. The starting material was CD4+ T cells from blood, obtained before the transplant. These receptors all come from a human donor who received a combined kidney and bone marrow transplant.

The V and J genes are TRBV6-1 and TRBJ2-7; TRBD2 matches 9 bases. The CDR3 has 15 amino acids. Looked up from germline, CDR1 is MNHNS and CDR2 is SASEGT. V lost 7 bases and J lost 4; bases outside the gene matches: 11. CDR3 protein: CASTRLAGSYYEQYF. CDR3 coding DNA: TGTGCCAGCACCAGGCTAGCGGGATCCTATTACGAGCAGTACTTC.

The chain employs TRBV18 and TRBJ2-2, with D possibly being TRBD1 (6 bases). The germline gives CDR1 KGHSH, CDR2 LQKENI. Trimming took 0 bases from V and 2 from J, leaving 10 bases between them. The CDR3 spans 16 residues. DNA of the CDR3: TGTGCCAGCTCACCACCGCAGGGGATTAACACCGGGGAGCTGTTTTTT. It encodes CASSPPQGINTGELFF.

The chain uses TRBV11-1 and TRBJ2-1; 8 bases map to TRBD2. The length of the CDR3 is 16 residues. Germline CDR1 SGHAT, CDR2 FQDESV (reference sequence). J gave up 7 bases and V 3 bases, and 11 bases lay outside the gene matches. CDR3 sequence (DNA): TGTGCCAGCAGCTTTCTTACGGGAGGGCCCAAAAATGAGCAGTTCTTC. Residues: CASSFLTGGPKNEQFF.

This sequence joins TRBV27 and TRBJ1-1; 9 bases line up with TRBD1. V shed 5 bases and J 5 bases; nucleotides not matched to a gene: 6. Germline lookup yields CDR1 MNHEY and CDR2 SMNVEV (reference sequence). This CDR3 has 14 residues. The CDR3 region is CASSPTGGPTEAFF. DNA of the CDR3: TGTGCCAGCAGTCCGACAGGGGGACCTACTGAAGCTTTCTTT.

This clone was detected only a few times. The rearrangement joins TRBV19 to TRBJ1-4; TRBD1 matches at 10 bases. With V trimmed by 4 bases and J by 6 bases, 5 bases remained unmatched. This CDR3 comprises 15 residues. Germline V lookup: CDR1 LNHDA, CDR2 SQIVND (reference sequence). The CDR3 protein is CASSTSGTGDEKLFF. Written as DNA, the CDR3 is TGTGCCAGTAGTACCTCCGGGACAGGGGATGAAAAACTGTTTTTT. The full variable domain, completed using reference TRBV19 and TRBJ1-4, is DGGITQSPKYLFRKEGQNVTLSCEQNLNHDAMYWYRQDPGQGLRLIYYSQIVNDFQKGDIAEGYSVSREKKESFPLTVTSAQKNPTAFYLCASSTSGTGDEKLFFGSGTQLSVL.

The chain couples TRBV2 to TRBJ2-1; 7 positions agree with TRBD2. The V gene's germline CDR1 is SNHLY and CDR2 FYNNEI. V was pared by 10 bases and J by 6 bases, with 12 bases of the junction left unmatched. The CDR3 runs 14 residues. The CDR3 protein is CATRDYLISNEQFF. The CDR3 DNA reads TGTGCCACCCGGGACTACCTGATTTCCAATGAGCAGTTCTTC.

The gene calls are TRBV7-9 and TRBJ2-7; D remains unclear. V shed 2 bases and J shed 2 bases, with 4 bases lying between them. This CDR3 comprises 12 residues. Per germline, CDR1 SEHNR and CDR2 FQNEAQ (reference sequence). CDR3 nucleotides: TGTGCCAGCAGCTTACGAGCCTACGAGCAGTACTTC. It translates to CASSLRAYEQYF.

The chain employs TRBV5-1 and TRBJ2-7; D is possibly TRBD2 (5 bases). V was cut by 4 bases and J by 2 bases, with 25 bases left in between. The CDR3 is made up of 18 amino acids. CDR1 is SGHRS, CDR2 YFSETQ, per germline. CDR3 sequence (DNA): TGCGCCAGCAGCCCCAACCCCCCCGATAGAGGGCTAGCCTACGAGCAGTACTTC. This sequence encodes CASSPNPPDRGLAYEQYF.

This clone has a single count. V and J are TRBV6-5 and TRBJ1-4, with no clear D. The CDR3 is made up of 16 amino acids. V lost 4 bases to trimming and J lost 6 bases, with 18 bases between them. CDR1 and CDR2 from the germline V gene are MNHEY and SVGAGI. CDR3: CASSFHMVAVDEKLFF. Written as DNA, the CDR3 is TGTGCCAGCAGTTTCCACATGGTTGCTGTTGATGAAAAACTGTTTTTT.

The chain combines TRBV11-2 with TRBJ1-2, with D possibly TRBD1 on 5 matching bases. Germline lookup yields CDR1 SGHAT and CDR2 FQNNGV. The CDR3 is 15 amino acids. V was pared by 4 bases and J by 1 base, with 13 bases between. For the CDR3, the DNA is TGTGCCAGCAGCTGGAGGGGATTTAGTAACTATGGCTACACCTTC. Its translation is CASSWRGFSNYGYTF.

The genes are TRBV5-1 and TRBJ1-1; D not resolved. This CDR3 has 13 amino acids. V lost 0 bases and J 6 bases, leaving 9 bases between the germline ends. Germline V lookup: CDR1 SGHRS, CDR2 YFSETQ. The CDR3 DNA is TGCGCCAGCAGCTTGGCCGTGGGCGCTGAAGCTTTCTTT. Its translation: CASSLAVGAEAFF.

This clone was observed a single time. Other DNA sequences in the same sample also yield this CDR3. This chain joins TRBV30 and TRBJ2-5; 8 bases are shared with TRBD2. CDR3 length equals 13 residues. Germline values: CDR1 GTSNPN, CDR2 SVGIG (reference sequence). Trimming took 0 bases from V and 4 from J; bases not matched to a gene: 1. CDR3 nucleotides: TGTGCCTGGAGTGTCGGGGGGGCAGAGACCCAGTACTTC. It encodes CAWSVGGAETQYF.

This rearrangement joins TRBV5-1 to TRBJ1-4; 7 positions match TRBD1. The CDR3 consists of 15 residues. The trim removed 3 bases at V and 0 bases at J, leaving 2 bases unmatched. CDR1 and CDR2 from the germline V gene are SGHRS and YFSETQ. The CDR3 nucleotides are TGCGCCAGCAGCTGGACAGGCCCAACTAATGAAAAACTGTTTTTT. Its translation: CASSWTGPTNEKLFF.

The chain uses TRBV6-5 and TRBJ2-1; 13 bases match TRBD2. V dropped 7 bases and J dropped 7; count of bases not matched to a gene: 7. The CDR3 has 15 residues. CDR1 and CDR2 from the germline V gene are MNHEY and SVGAGI. CDR3 coding DNA: TGTGCCAGCAATTGGGGGACTAGCGGGACTAATGAGCAGTTCTTC. This codes for CASNWGTSGTNEQFF.

On this clone itself: The junction and the germline gene differ at one end; a read error may be behind it. This chain uses TRBV29-1 with TRBJ2-7, with 7 bases fitting TRBD2. Germline CDR1 SQVTM, CDR2 ANQGSEA. The CDR3 spans 15 residues. In DNA form, the CDR3 reads TGCAGGGTTGGGGTAGGCGGGCGCGGGAGCTACGAGCAGTACTTC. As protein: CRVGVGGRGSYEQYF.

The V gene is TRBV5-4, the J gene TRBJ1-2; 11 bases are shared with TRBD1. The CDR3 has 17 residues. The V segment lost 0 bases and the J segment 4 bases; nucleotides outside the gene matches: 8. CDR1 is SGHNT, CDR2 YYREEE, per germline (reference sequence). CDR3 sequence reads: CASSLALGQGAGYGYTF. In nucleotides, the CDR3 is TGTGCCAGCAGCTTGGCGCTAGGACAGGGGGCGGGCTATGGCTACACCTTC.

There are a few counts of this clone. The chain employs TRBV25-1 and TRBJ2-2; unclear D gene. Germline CDR1 and CDR2: MGHDK and SYGVNS. Trimming removed 4 bases at V and 2 bases at J, with 8 bases between. CDR3 size: 14 residues. CDR3 nucleotide sequence: TGTGCCAGCAGTGTGACGACTAACACCGGGGAGCTGTTTTTT. Translation gives CASSVTTNTGELFF.

This chain joins TRBV19 and TRBJ2-3, with D possibly being TRBD2 (5 bases). CDR3 length: 13 residues. The V gene's germline CDR1 is LNHDA and CDR2 SQIVND (reference sequence). The germline V and J ends were trimmed by 6 bases and 0 bases, with 7 bases remaining between them. In DNA, the CDR3 is TGTGCCAGTAGCGGGGTTAGCACAGATACGCAGTATTTT. Amino acids: CASSGVSTDTQYF.

This clone was recorded once. The CDR3 region is CASSLGVDQPQHF. In DNA form, the CDR3 reads TGCGCCAGCAGCTTAGGGGTGGACCAGCCCCAGCATTTT. The gene calls are TRBV5-1 and TRBJ1-5; tentative D call: TRBD1 (5 bases). The germline V and J ends were trimmed by 2 bases and 7 bases, with 10 bases remaining between them. Germline CDR1 SGHRS, CDR2 YFSETQ. The CDR3 has 13 amino acids.

This clone was seen once. The rearrangement joins TRBV11-3 to TRBJ1-4; 7 nucleotides agree with TRBD1. V lost 5 bases to trimming and J lost 3 bases; unmatched junction nucleotides: 6. The CDR3 consists of 15 residues. CDR1 is SGHNT and CDR2 is YENEEA in the germline V gene. CDR3 sequence (DNA): TGTGCCAGCAGCCGAGGGGGCGTCCCTAATGAAAAACTGTTTTTT. The encoded protein is CASSRGGVPNEKLFF. The whole variable domain, remainder taken from reference TRBV11-3 and TRBJ1-4, is EAGVVQSPRYKIIEKKQPVAFWCNPISGHNTLYWYLQNLGQGPELLIRYENEEAVDDSQLPKDRFSAERLKGVDSTLKIQPAELGDSAVYLCASSRGGVPNEKLFFGSGTQLSVL.